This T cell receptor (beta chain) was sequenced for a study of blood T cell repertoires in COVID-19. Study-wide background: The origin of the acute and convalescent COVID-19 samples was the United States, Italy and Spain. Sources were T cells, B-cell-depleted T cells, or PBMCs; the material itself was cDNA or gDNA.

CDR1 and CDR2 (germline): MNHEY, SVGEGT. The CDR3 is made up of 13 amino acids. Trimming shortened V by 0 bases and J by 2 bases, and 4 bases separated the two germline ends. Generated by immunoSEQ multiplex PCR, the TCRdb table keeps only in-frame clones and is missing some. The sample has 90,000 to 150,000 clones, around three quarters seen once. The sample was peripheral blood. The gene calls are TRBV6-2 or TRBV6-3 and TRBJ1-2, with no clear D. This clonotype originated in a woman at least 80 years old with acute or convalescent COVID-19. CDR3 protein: CASSYSRNYGYTF. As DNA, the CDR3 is TGTGCCAGCAGTTACTCCAGGAACTATGGCTACACCTTC.